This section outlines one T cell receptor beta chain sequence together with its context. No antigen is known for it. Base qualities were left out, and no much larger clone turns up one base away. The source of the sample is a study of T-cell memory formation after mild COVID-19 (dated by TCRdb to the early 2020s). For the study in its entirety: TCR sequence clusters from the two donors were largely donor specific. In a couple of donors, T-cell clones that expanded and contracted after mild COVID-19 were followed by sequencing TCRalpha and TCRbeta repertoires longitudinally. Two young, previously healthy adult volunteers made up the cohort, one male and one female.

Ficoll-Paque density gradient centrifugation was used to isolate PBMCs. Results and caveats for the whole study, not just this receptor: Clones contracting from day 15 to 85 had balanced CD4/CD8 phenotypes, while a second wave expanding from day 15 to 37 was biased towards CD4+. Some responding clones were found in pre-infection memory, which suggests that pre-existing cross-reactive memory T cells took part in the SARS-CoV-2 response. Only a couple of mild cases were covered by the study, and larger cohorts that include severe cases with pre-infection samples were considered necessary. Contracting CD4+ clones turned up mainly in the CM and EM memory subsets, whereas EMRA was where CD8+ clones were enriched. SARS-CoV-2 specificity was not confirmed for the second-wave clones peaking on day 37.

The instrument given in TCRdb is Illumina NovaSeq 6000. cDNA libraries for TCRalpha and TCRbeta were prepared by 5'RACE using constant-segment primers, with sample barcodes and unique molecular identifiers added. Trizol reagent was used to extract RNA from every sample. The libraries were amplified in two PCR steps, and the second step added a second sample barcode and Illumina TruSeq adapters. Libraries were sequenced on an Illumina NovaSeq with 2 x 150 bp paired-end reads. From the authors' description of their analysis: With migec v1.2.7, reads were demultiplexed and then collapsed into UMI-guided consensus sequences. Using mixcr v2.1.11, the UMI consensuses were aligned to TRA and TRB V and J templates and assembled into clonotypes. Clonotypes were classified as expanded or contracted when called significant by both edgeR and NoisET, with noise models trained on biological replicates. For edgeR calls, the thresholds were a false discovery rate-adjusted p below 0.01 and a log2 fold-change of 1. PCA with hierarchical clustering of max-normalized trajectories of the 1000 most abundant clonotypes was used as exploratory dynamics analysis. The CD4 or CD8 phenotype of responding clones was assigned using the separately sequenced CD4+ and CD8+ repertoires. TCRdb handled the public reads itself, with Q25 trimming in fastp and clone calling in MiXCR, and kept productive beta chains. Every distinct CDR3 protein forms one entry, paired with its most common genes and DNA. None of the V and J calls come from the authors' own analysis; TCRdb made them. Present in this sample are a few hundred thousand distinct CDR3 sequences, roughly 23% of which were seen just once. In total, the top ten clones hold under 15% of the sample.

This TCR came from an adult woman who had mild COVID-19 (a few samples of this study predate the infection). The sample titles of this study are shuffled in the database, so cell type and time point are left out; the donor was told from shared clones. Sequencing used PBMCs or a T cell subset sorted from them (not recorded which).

The sequenced DNA: TGTGCCAGCAGCCTGCCGGGACAGGGATTAGGCTACACCTTC. Its amino acids are CASSLPGQGLGYTF. Here the chain combines TRBV7-9 and TRBJ1-2, and TRBD1 aligns with 9 junction nucleotides. The CDR3 has 14 amino acids, counting the end cysteine and phenylalanine. Here the CDR3 DNA is all that survives: 42 bases in frame from base 1. Reading the germline V gene (reference sequence) gives CDR1 SEHNR and CDR2 FQNEAQ. V ends up 5 bases short and J 8 bases short, with an unmatched junction base count of 9.